The subject of this entry is one T cell receptor (beta chain). These data originate in a study of blood T cell repertoires in COVID-19. Sequencing was performed with immunoSEQ multiplex PCR; in TCRdb, only in-frame clones are kept and a portion is missing. Of about 260,000 clones detected, about 87% appear once; the ten largest clones hold about 1.2%. The receptor was isolated from a woman between 40 and 55 years old with acute COVID-19. The sequencing input was PBMCs or T cells enriched from blood (not recorded which).

CDR3 region: CASSPTGTGGLGYTF. The CDR3 nucleotides read TGTGCCAGCAGCCCTACCGGGACAGGGGGTCTTGGCTACACCTTC. The chain carries TRBV6-4 and TRBJ1-2; 11 positions agree with TRBD1. Trimming cost V 6 bases and J 7 bases; bases outside gene matches: 10. There are 15 residues in the CDR3. CDR1 and CDR2 from the germline V gene are MRHNA and SNTAGT.